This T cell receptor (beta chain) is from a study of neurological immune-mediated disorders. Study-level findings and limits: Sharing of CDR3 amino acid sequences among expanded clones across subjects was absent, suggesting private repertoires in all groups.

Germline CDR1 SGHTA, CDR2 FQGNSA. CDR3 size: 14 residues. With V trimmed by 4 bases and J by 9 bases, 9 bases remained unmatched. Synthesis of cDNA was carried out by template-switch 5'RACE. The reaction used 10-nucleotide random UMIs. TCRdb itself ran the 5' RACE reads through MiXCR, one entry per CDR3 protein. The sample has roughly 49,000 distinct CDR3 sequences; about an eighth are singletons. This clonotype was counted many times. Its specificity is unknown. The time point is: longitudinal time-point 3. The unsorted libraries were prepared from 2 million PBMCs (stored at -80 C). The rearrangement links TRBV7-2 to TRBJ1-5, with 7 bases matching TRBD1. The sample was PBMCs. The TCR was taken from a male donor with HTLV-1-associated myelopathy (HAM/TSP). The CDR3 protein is CASSSSTGRGPQHF. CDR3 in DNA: TGTGCCAGCAGCTCTTCGACAGGGCGGGGGCCCCAGCATTTT.